This passage covers 14 T cell receptor beta chains from one sample sequenced in a study of T-cell reconstitution after alpha-beta-depleted transplantation in children (dated by TCRdb to 2016 to 2017). Libraries were built with PCR. TCRdb lists the instrument as Illumina HiSeq 2500. Molecular barcoding was employed in the preparation of TCR libraries, with unique molecular identifiers being used to normalize TCRbeta repertoire quantification. TCRdb's own reprocessing of the public reads used fastp at Q25 and MiXCR and kept productive beta chains. Records with the same CDR3 protein are collapsed into one entry carrying the most frequent genes and DNA. Across this sample there are fewer than 550,000 distinct CDR3 sequences, with 11% seen only once. Approximately 15% of the sample lies in the top ten. Taken with the paper, the label for treatment or condition translates to: allogeneic hematopoietic cell transplantation with graft depleted of TCRalphabeta T cells and CD19 B cells.

The material was PBMCs, mostly from graft donor cells, obtained 180 days after TCRalphabeta/CD19-depleted stem cell transplant. The receptor set was obtained from a female patient aged 2 to 10 who had a stem cell transplant for aplastic anemia, so the T cells may come from the graft donor.

The J gene is TRBJ1-2, the V gene TRBV3-1, with 7 bases lining up with TRBD1. Trimming cost V 1 base and J 7 bases; bases outside gene matches: 9. Germline loops: CDR1 LGHDT, CDR2 YNNKEL (reference sequence). The CDR3 has 15 residues. CDR3 loop: CASSQVPGGAIGYTF. For the CDR3, the DNA is TGTGCCAGCAGCCAAGTCCCAGGGGGGGCGATTGGCTACACCTTC.

This clonotype occurred many times. The rearrangement uses TRBV6-5 and TRBJ1-1; 7 bases match TRBD1. The V segment lost 1 base and the J segment 0 bases; nucleotides outside the gene matches: 5. The V gene's germline CDR1 is MNHEY and CDR2 SVGAGI. The CDR3 length is 16 residues. Here the CDR3 DNA reads TGTGCCAGCAGTTACTTGGGACAGATGATGAACACTGAAGCTTTCTTT. It codes for CASSYLGQMMNTEAFF.

This clonotype was detected many times. J is TRBJ2-6 and V is TRBV28; 8 bases fit TRBD1. Germline lookup yields CDR1 MDHEN and CDR2 SYDVKM. The V gene end was trimmed by 7 bases and the J gene end by 0 bases; junction bases not matched to a gene: 11. The CDR3 has 18 residues. CDR3 sequence (DNA): TGTGCCAGCACCTGGTGGGACCAGGGGGCCTCTGGGGCCAACGTCCTGACTTTC. Translating it yields CASTWWDQGASGANVLTF.

The gene calls are TRBV6-5 and TRBJ2-5; D uncertain. The germline CDR1 and CDR2 sequences are MNHEY and SVGAGI. The CDR3 extends over 13 amino acids. V shed 6 bases and J shed 5 bases, with 13 bases lying between them. CDR3 sequence reads: CASRRTPPETQYF. The CDR3 DNA is TGTGCCAGCAGGCGGACCCCGCCGGAGACCCAGTACTTC.

This clonotype was picked up a small number of times. This sequence joins TRBV5-1 and TRBJ1-2, with D possibly being TRBD1 (6 bases). V lost 2 bases to trimming and J lost 1 base, with 18 bases between them. Per germline, CDR1 SGHRS and CDR2 YFSETQ. The CDR3 is 17 amino acids. The CDR3 DNA reads TGCGCCAGCAGCTTTGGGGCCGGGGGCGTTCTTAACTATGGCTACACCTTC. Translation: CASSFGAGGVLNYGYTF.

This clonotype was counted a few times. The rearrangement links TRBV20-1 to TRBJ2-4; D is unresolved. Germline V gene lookup returns CDR1 DFQATT and CDR2 SNEGSKA (reference sequence). V was trimmed by 7 bases and J by 3 bases, leaving 10 bases between them. This CDR3 is 12 amino acids long. The CDR3 is CSVRADKNIQYF. For the CDR3, the DNA is TGCAGTGTTCGGGCGGACAAAAACATTCAGTACTTC.

This clonotype was seen a handful of times. This rearrangement joins TRBV14 to TRBJ2-5; weak D call: TRBD2 (6 bases). CDR1 SGHDN and CDR2 FVKESK come from the germline V gene. This CDR3 comprises 16 residues. Trimming pared 0 bases from V and 1 base from J, leaving 12 bases between. The CDR3 region is CASSQDDVGGQETQYF. Written as DNA, the CDR3 is TGTGCCAGCAGCCAAGATGACGTGGGGGGCCAAGAGACCCAGTACTTC.

At least ten counts were recorded for this clonotype. The V call is TRBV5-6, the J call TRBJ2-2; D might be TRBD2 (6 bases). The V end lost 5 bases, the J end lost 4 bases, and 12 bases lay between the germline ends. CDR3 size: 14 residues. Germline V gene sequence: CDR1 SGHDT, CDR2 YYEEEE. The CDR3 region is CASRQDGSTGELFF. CDR3 coding DNA: TGTGCCAGCAGACAAGACGGGAGCACCGGGGAGCTGTTTTTT.

This clonotype was seen only a few times. The chain couples TRBV7-8 to TRBJ2-1; a weak D match, TRBD2 (6 bases). From germline, CDR1 is SGHVS and CDR2 FQNEAQ. The CDR3 loop spans 15 amino acids. The V end lost 4 bases, the J end lost 6 bases, and 16 bases lay between the germline ends. CDR3 region: CASSSRLVRGNEQFF. CDR3 nucleotide sequence: TGTGCCAGCAGCTCCCGACTAGTGCGCGGCAATGAGCAGTTCTTC.

This clonotype was picked up a small number of times. The chain combines TRBV12-3 or TRBV12-4 with TRBJ1-6; TRBD1 matches 8 bases. The CDR3 consists of 15 residues. The V gene end was trimmed by 3 bases and the J gene end by 5 bases; junction bases not matched to a gene: 3. This CDR3 reads CASSFRQGHNSPLHF. The CDR3, as DNA: TGTGCCAGCAGTTTCCGACAGGGGCATAATTCACCCCTCCACTTT.

The chain recombines TRBV7-9 with TRBJ2-5; TRBD1 matches 7 bases. CDR1 is SEHNR and CDR2 is FQNEAQ in the germline V gene (reference sequence). CDR3 length: 16 residues. V shed 9 bases and J 4 bases; nucleotides not matched to a gene: 17. The chain's CDR3 is CASQTGARVLRETQYF. The CDR3 DNA follows: TGTGCCAGTCAAACAGGGGCCCGGGTTTTACGAGAGACCCAGTACTTC.

This chain uses TRBV28 with TRBJ2-7; D is ambiguous. V gave up 6 bases and J gave up 2 bases, with 20 bases separating them. Looked up from germline, CDR1 is MDHEN and CDR2 is SYDVKM. The CDR3 spans 16 residues. The CDR3: CASRLFPTTGTYEQYF. CDR3 bases: TGTGCCAGCAGATTGTTTCCCACTACCGGAACCTACGAGCAGTACTTC.

The rearrangement uses TRBV7-8 and TRBJ2-5, with TRBD1 identical over 10 bases. This CDR3 spans 14 amino acids. Germline trimming cut 5 bases from V and 4 bases from J; bases unmatched to any gene: 4. CDR1 and CDR2 (germline): SGHVS, FQNEAQ. CDR3 nucleotides: TGTGCCAGCAGCGCAAGGACAGGGGGAGAGACCCAGTACTTC. Protein sequence: CASSARTGGETQYF. Full variable domain (rest looked up from reference TRBV7-8 and TRBJ2-5): GAGVSQSPRYKVAKRGQDVALRCDPISGHVSLFWYQQALGQGPEFLTYFQNEAQLDKSGLPSDRFFAERPEGSVSTLKIQRTQQEDSAVYLCASSARTGGETQYFGPGTRLLVL.

This rearrangement joins TRBV7-3 to TRBJ2-3; the D is unclear. The CDR3 is 17 residues long. V was cut by 1 base and J by 0 bases, with 14 bases left in between. Germline values: CDR1 SGHTA, CDR2 FQGTGA. CDR3 sequence (DNA): TGTGCCAGCAGCTTAAGATTGCTCAAGGAGAGCACAGATACGCAGTATTTT. It codes for CASSLRLLKESTDTQYF.